This T cell receptor (beta chain) was identified during a study of T cell responses to AZD1222 COVID-19 vaccine. Overall study results and limits: Females outnumbered males among donors, who were mostly white British; clonal diversity was possibly underestimated. Spike-specific TCR breadth and depth grew following two AZD1222 doses.

The method was immunoSEQ multiplex PCR; TCRdb's version includes in-frame clones alone and lacks a portion of them. The sample records roughly 56,000 clones, over 75% being singletons. V dropped 7 bases and J dropped 5 bases, with 19 bases sitting between them. The CDR3 is 14 amino acids. The germline V gene encodes CDR1 SGHNT and CDR2 YYREEE (reference sequence). This clone has only a few counts. Its antigen is unknown. J is TRBJ2-7 and V is TRBV5-4, with D tentatively TRBD1 (7 bases). The specimen comprised peripheral blood, sampled 28 days after the second AZD1222 dose. This TCR derives from an adult who received the AZD1222 COVID-19 vaccine. The CDR3 region is CASGTGQVVHEQYF. CDR3 DNA: TGTGCCAGCGGGACTGGACAGGTCGTCCACGAGCAGTACTTC.